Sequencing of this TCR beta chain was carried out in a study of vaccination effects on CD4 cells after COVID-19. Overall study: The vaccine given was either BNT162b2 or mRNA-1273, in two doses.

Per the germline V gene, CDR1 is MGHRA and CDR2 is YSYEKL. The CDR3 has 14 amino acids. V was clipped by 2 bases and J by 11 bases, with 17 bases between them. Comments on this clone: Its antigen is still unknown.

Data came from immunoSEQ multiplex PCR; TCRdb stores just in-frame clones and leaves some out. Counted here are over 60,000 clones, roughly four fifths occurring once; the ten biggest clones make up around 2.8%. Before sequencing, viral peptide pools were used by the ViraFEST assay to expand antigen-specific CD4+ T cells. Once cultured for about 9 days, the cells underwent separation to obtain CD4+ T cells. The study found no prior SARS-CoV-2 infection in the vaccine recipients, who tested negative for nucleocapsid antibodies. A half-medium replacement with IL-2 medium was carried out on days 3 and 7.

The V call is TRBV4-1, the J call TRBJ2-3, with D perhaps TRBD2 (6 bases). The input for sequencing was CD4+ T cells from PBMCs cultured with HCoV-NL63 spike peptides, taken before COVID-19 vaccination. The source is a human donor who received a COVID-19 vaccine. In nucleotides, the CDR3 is TGCGCCAGCAGCCAATCTAGGACTATTAAGGGGCAGTATTTT. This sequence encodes CASSQSRTIKGQYF.